Reported below is one T cell receptor beta chain. The data are from a study of control samples from healthy donors and cancer patients. The CDR3 runs 16 residues. Here immunoSEQ multiplex PCR was the method, and the copy in TCRdb shows in-frame clones only, minus some. Of roughly 140,000 clones in the sample, 93% are singletons; the top ten hold 2% to 2.5%. The J gene is TRBJ2-1, the V gene TRBV21-1; the D segment call TRBD2 is taken from the table without a DNA check. TRBV21-1 constitutes a pseudogene. The sequence came from a man aged 50-60 years in good health. Sequenced material: blood. CDR3 coding DNA: TGTGCCAGCAGAATGCTTAGCGGGAGACTGTACAATGAGCAGTTCTTC. It yields the protein CASRMLSGRLYNEQFF.